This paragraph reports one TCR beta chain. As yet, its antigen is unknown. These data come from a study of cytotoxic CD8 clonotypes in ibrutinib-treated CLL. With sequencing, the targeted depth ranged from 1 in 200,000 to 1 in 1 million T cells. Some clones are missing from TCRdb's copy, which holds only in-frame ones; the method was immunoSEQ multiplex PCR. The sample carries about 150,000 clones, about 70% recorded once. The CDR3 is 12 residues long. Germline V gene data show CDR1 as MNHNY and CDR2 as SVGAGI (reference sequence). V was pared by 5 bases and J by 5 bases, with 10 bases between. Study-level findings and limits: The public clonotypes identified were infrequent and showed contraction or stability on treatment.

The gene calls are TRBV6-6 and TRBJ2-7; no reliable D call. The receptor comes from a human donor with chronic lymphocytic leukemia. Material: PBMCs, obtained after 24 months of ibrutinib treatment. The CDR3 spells CASSGFPHEQYF. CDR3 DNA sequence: TGTGCCAGCAGTGGCTTCCCCCACGAGCAGTACTTC.